This T cell receptor (beta chain) was documented in a study of PD-1 blockade in classical Hodgkin lymphoma. Each patient experienced a relapse that followed autologous stem cell transplantation, and brentuximab vedotin exposure varied. Some clones are missing from TCRdb's copy, which holds only in-frame ones; the method was immunoSEQ multiplex PCR. In the table there are about 97,000 clones, over 70% of which are singletons. Regarding this clone: What it binds is unknown.

General observations from the study: Exclusion was applied to patients who started nivolumab under 1 year after ASCT.

The CDR3 has 16 amino acids. Germline loops: CDR1 LNHDA, CDR2 SQIVND (reference sequence). V shed 2 bases and J shed 1 base, with 12 bases lying between them. This specimen consisted of peripheral blood mononuclear cells (PBMCs), obtained at baseline. The receptor's source is a human donor with classical Hodgkin lymphoma. The chain uses TRBV19 and TRBJ2-1; D perhaps matches TRBD2 (7 bases). The CDR3 bases are TGTGCCAGTAGTATACGGGGAGGGGGTTCCTACAATGAGCAGTTCTTC. Encoded protein: CASSIRGGGSYNEQFF.